The text below deals with one T cell receptor (beta chain). The antigen is unknown. HIV-negative, healthy adults without recent acute infections or vaccinations were the donors. The germline V gene has CDR1 MDHEN and CDR2 SYDVKM. Trimming pared 3 bases from V and 5 bases from J, leaving 5 bases between. The CDR3 runs to 12 residues. The method was immunoSEQ multiplex PCR; TCRdb's version includes in-frame clones alone and lacks a portion of them. Of about 1.5 million clones in the sample, nearly 99% were seen once. The data were obtained in a study of shared clonotypes between healthy human individuals. Study-level information: Serving as donors were a couple of women and three men, whose ages spanned 18 to 49.

Study results and limitations: Sorted-subset samples were not fully sequenced, rarefaction indicated.

The chain is built from TRBV28 and TRBJ1-3; D is unresolved. The sequencing input was naive CD4+ T cells sorted from blood. Subset reported: CD45RA+ positively selected. The receptor was isolated from a young man in good health. The CDR3 loop reads CASSFVRNTIYF. The CDR3 DNA reads as TGTGCCAGCAGTTTTGTACGAAACACCATATATTTT.